In this sample, the clone carrying this T cell receptor beta chain turned up a few times. As yet, its antigen is unknown. The sample belongs to a study of T cell repertoires in cytomegalovirus infection. Study context: As its CMV epitopes, the study selected recently identified HLA-C-restricted and well-studied HLA-B-restricted targets. Indicated by public TCR beta signatures were CMV infection and matching HLA type.

This CDR3 spans 14 amino acids. Germline values: CDR1 SGHKS, CDR2 YYEKEE (reference sequence). V lost 4 bases and J 1 base, leaving 9 bases between the germline ends. TCRdb passed the reads through MiXCR, listing each CDR3 protein once. Among about 700,000 distinct CDR3 sequences listed, approximately 33% were seen once. The V gene is TRBV5-5, the J gene TRBJ1-5; D possibly corresponds to TRBD1 (6 bases). Sequencing used cultured PBMCs, obtained from culture after CMV antigen stimulation. The clonotype was recovered from a human donor in good health (CMV status not recorded). Some clones in this sample may be carry-over from other donors' samples. Here the CDR3 reads CASSAGHSNQPQHF. As DNA, the CDR3 is TGTGCCAGCAGCGCGGGACACAGCAATCAGCCCCAGCATTTT.